This is a list of T cell receptor beta chains from one sample in a study of T cell responses to AZD1222 COVID-19 vaccine. Clones were sequenced by immunoSEQ multiplex PCR, and TCRdb holds only the in-frame ones, with some missing. There are around 140,000 clones in the sample; 85% to 95% occur only once, and 9% to 15% lies in the top ten. Specimen: peripheral blood, collected after recovery from COVID-19. The receptor set was obtained from an adult who had recovered from COVID-19. Each CDR3 is given with its conserved first and last residue. Each record gives: V gene, J gene, D gene, clone size, CDR3 DNA, CDR3 protein. A D gene is named only where the DNA matches it firmly. Clone size, where shown, is once, few, many, or a class for clones that have expanded.

TRBV6-5	TRBJ2-7	TRBD1	NA	TGTGCCAGCAGTCGGACAGGCTCCTACGAGCAGTACTTC	CASSRTGSYEQYF
TRBV4-2	TRBJ1-3	NA	few	TGTGCCAGCAGCCAAGAAGGGCTACGAGGAAACACCATATATTTT	CASSQEGLRGNTIYF
TRBV7-9	TRBJ1-5	TRBD1	NA	TGTGCCAGCAGCCAGGGACAGCTGCTTAATCAGCCCCAGCATTTT	CASSQGQLLNQPQHF
TRBV14	TRBJ2-5	NA	NA	TGTGCCAGCAGCCCAGGAGGGAGGTCGGAGACCCAGTACTTC	CASSPGGRSETQYF
TRBV28	TRBJ1-6	TRBD1	NA	TGTGCCAGCAGCTATCCCAGGGGGCGATCACCCCTCCACTTT	CASSYPRGRSPLHF
TRBV28	TRBJ1-1	NA	NA	TGTGCCAGCAGTCCCCCTCATGCAGGGAAAACTGAAGCTTTCTTT	CASSPPHAGKTEAFF
TRBV10-2	TRBJ1-5	NA	NA	TGCGCCAGCAGTGGTAGTGGCTATCAGCCCCAGCATTTT	CASSGSGYQPQHF
TRBV5-1	TRBJ2-2	NA	NA	TGCGCCAGCAGCTTGGATCGGGCTCCAGGCACCGGGGAGCTGTTTTTT	CASSLDRAPGTGELFF
TRBV14	TRBJ1-5	NA	NA	TGTGCCAGCAGCCAAGATTATAATCTGCCCCAGCATTTT	CASSQDYNLPQHF
TRBV19	TRBJ1-5	TRBD1	NA	TGTGCCAGTACTTCCAGGGACAGGGGGCGCGGTCAGCCCCAGCATTTT	CASTSRDRGRGQPQHF
TRBV6-1	TRBJ2-7	NA	once	TGTGCCAGCAGTGAATCCCCCCCAGCGGCCCAATCCTACGAGCAGTACTTC	CASSESPPAAQSYEQYF
TRBV11-2	TRBJ2-5	NA	NA	TGTGCCAGCAGCTTAATTGGGATTCCAGAGACCCAGTACTTC	CASSLIGIPETQYF
TRBV10-1	TRBJ1-1	NA	NA	TGCGCCAGCAGTGAGTCGGGCGAAAGGGGAGCTTTCTTT	CASSESGERGAFF
TRBV28	TRBJ2-1	NA	NA	TGTGCCAGCAGGGAAGGAGGGACCCTCTACAATGAGCAGTTCTTC	CASREGGTLYNEQFF
TRBV3-1/TRBV3-2	TRBJ2-1	NA	NA	TGTGCCAGCAGCCAAGGGGGGAAGGGACCTCATGAGCAGTTCTTC	CASSQGGKGPHEQFF
TRBV5-6	TRBJ2-7	TRBD2	NA	TGTGCCAGCAGCTTGGGACTAGCGTCCTACGAGCAGTACTTC	CASSLGLASYEQYF
TRBV27	TRBJ1-5	NA	NA	TGTGCCAGCAGTCCAGGGAGGGCTAGCAATCAGCCCCAGCATTTT	CASSPGRASNQPQHF
TRBV29-1	TRBJ1-2	NA	NA	TGCAGCGCCCGGACACTCTATGGCTACACCTTC	CSARTLYGYTF
TRBV5-1	TRBJ2-3	NA	once	TGCGCCAGCAGCTTGGGGTCAGGAAGGACAGATACGCAGTATTTT	CASSLGSGRTDTQYF
TRBV29-1	TRBJ1-4	NA	NA	TGCAGCGTCTCGGGGACGTCTTCAACTAATGAAAAACTGTTTTTT	CSVSGTSSTNEKLFF
TRBV10-2	TRBJ2-2	NA	NA	TGCGCCAGCAGGGTGGACACCGGGGAGCTGTTTTTT	CASRVDTGELFF
TRBV5-1	TRBJ2-3	TRBD2	NA	TGCGCCAGCAGCTTGGTGAGACTAGCGGGAGATACAGATACGCAGTATTTT	CASSLVRLAGDTDTQYF
TRBV2	TRBJ2-2	TRBD2	NA	TGTGCCAGCGGACTAGTTTCGGGCGGGGAGCTGTTTTTT	CASGLVSGGELFF
TRBV5-1	TRBJ2-5	NA	NA	TGCGCCAGCAGCTTCAGGGCCTTAGAGGGCCAGTACTTC	CASSFRALEGQYF
TRBV19	TRBJ2-7	TRBD1	NA	TGTGCCAGTAGTATAGAGACAGGGGCTGCGGGGGAGCAGTACTTC	CASSIETGAAGEQYF
TRBV9	TRBJ1-1	TRBD1	NA	TGTGCCAGCAGCGTAACGGATCGTTGGGACGACAGGGGGAGAATGGCTGAAGCTTTCTTT	CASSVTDRWDDRGRMAEAFF
TRBV19	TRBJ1-6	NA	NA	TGTGCCAGTAGTACCACCGCGAACCTGGGAGGCTATAATTCACCCCTCCACTTT	CASSTTANLGGYNSPLHF
TRBV10-3	TRBJ2-1	NA	NA	TGTGCCATCAGGGGAGGGGGCCGGAATGAGCAGTTCTTC	CAIRGGGRNEQFF
TRBV5-1	TRBJ2-1	NA	NA	TGCGCCAGCAGCTTGGCTACCTTGGATGAGCAGTTCTTC	CASSLATLDEQFF
TRBV2	TRBJ2-7	TRBD1	NA	TGTGCCAGCGCGGGACAGGGAGTCTACGAGCAGTACTTC	CASAGQGVYEQYF
TRBV7-9	TRBJ1-2	NA	NA	TGTGCCAGCAGCGAGACACAGAACTATGGCTACACCTTC	CASSETQNYGYTF
TRBV3-1/TRBV3-2	TRBJ1-2	TRBD1	NA	TGTGCCAGCAGCCAAGTAGGACAGGGTAAATTTGGCTACACCTTC	CASSQVGQGKFGYTF
TRBV28	TRBJ2-7	TRBD1	few	TGTGCCAGCAAACCCACGGGGACAGGGTTCTACGAGCAGTACTTC	CASKPTGTGFYEQYF
TRBV18	TRBJ1-3	NA	NA	TGTGCCAGCTCACCACTCTCCGGCCAGGGCATCCTTTCTGGAAACACCATATATTTT	CASSPLSGQGILSGNTIYF
TRBV7-2	TRBJ2-7	NA	NA	TGTGCCAGCAGCTTACTCCAGGGGTTATACGAGCAGTACTTC	CASSLLQGLYEQYF
TRBV19	TRBJ1-2	NA	NA	TGTGCCACTAAGACAGTGAACTATGGCTACACCTTC	CATKTVNYGYTF
TRBV24-1	TRBJ2-2	NA	NA	TGTGCCACCAGATCAAGGACTGAGAACACCGGGGAGCTGTTTTTT	CATRSRTENTGELFF